This TCR beta chain was profiled in a study of regulatory T cells in long-lasting Graves disease. The study, taken as a whole, reports: Thyroid tissue went unstudied; only peripheral blood was examined.

Many counts were recorded for this clonotype. The target antigen is unknown. The time point: newly diagnosed GD, antithyroid drugs for less than 3 months. RNA isolated from PBMCs was used to make the TCR library. It was American Thyroid Association guidelines that determined Graves' disease diagnosis. Trimming removed 7 bases from V and 4 bases from J, with 16 bases in between. Germline V gene lookup returns CDR1 SNHLY and CDR2 FYNNEI. The CDR3 is 14 residues long. Construction of TCR beta libraries relied on iRepertoire HTBI primers and on Arm-PCR targeting CDR3 regions. TCRdb redid the calling of the multiplex PCR reads with MiXCR, one entry per CDR3 protein. Found here are around 240,000 distinct CDR3 sequences, more than 15% of them singletons; the top ten hold approximately 15%. This sample also belongs to another study, concerning T cells in Graves' hyperthyroidism and ophthalmopathy.

This TCR was recovered from a woman younger than 45 with Graves disease. This material consisted of peripheral blood mononuclear cells (PBMCs), taken at new diagnosis, from a patient treated with antithyroid drugs. This chain connects TRBV2 to TRBJ1-1, with no clear D. CDR3 sequence reads: CASKGRSGFTEAFF. CDR3 coding DNA: TGTGCCAGCAAAGGCAGGTCCGGGTTCACTGAAGCTTTCTTT. The variable domain in full, with the rest retrieved from reference TRBV2 and TRBJ1-1, is EPEVTQTPSHQVTQMGQEVILRCVPISNHLYFYWYRQILGQKVEFLVSFYNNEISEKSEIFDDQFSVERPDGSNFTLKIRSTKLEDSAMYFCASKGRSGFTEAFFGQGTRLTVV.